This T cell receptor beta chain was obtained from a study of blood T cell repertoires in COVID-19. Study-level information: Sample material is recorded as cDNA or gDNA derived from T cells, B-cell-depleted T cells, or PBMCs.

In its sample, this clone was seen once. TCRdb's copy holds only in-frame clones and misses some; the assay was immunoSEQ multiplex PCR. The profile shows some 95,000 clones, approximately 90% of them singletons. Germline CDR1 is WSHSY and CDR2 is SAAADI. V gave up 8 bases and J gave up 4 bases, with 18 bases separating them. CDR3 length: 15 residues. The sequenced material came from peripheral blood. This receptor was identified in a human donor with active COVID-19. The donor label of this sample is uncertain. The gene calls are TRBV10-2 and TRBJ2-1; possible D gene TRBD2, 6 bases. CDR3 nucleotides: TGCGCCAGCGCCGACCGGGACTCCAGATACAATGAGCAGTTCTTC. Its translation: CASADRDSRYNEQFF.